Presented here are 23 T cell receptor beta chains from one specimen sequenced in a study of radiotherapy plus CTLA-4 blockade in lung cancer. TCRdb's table, derived via immunoSEQ multiplex PCR, lists solely in-frame clones and lacks some. The sample holds about 62,000 clones, roughly four fifths seen once. Sequencing was performed on peripheral blood, taken from a patient treated with radiotherapy plus ipilimumab. These receptor sequences come from a human donor with non-small cell lung cancer who had a complete response to radiotherapy plus ipilimumab.

The chain has TRBV4-1 and TRBJ2-5; the D gene is possibly TRBD2 (6 bases). TRBJ2-7 matches the DNA end more closely, so the J call is doubtful. Germline V lookup: CDR1 MGHRA, CDR2 YSYEKL. The CDR3 totals 14 residues. The DNA for the CDR3 is TGCGCCAGCAGCCACCCCGGCGGGGCCTACGAGCAGTACTTC. Residues: CASSHPGGAYEQYF.

This clone came up once. The rearrangement joins TRBV11-2 to TRBJ2-5, with TRBD1 matching 9 bases. Looked up from germline, CDR1 is SGHAT and CDR2 is FQNNGV. V dropped 6 bases and J dropped 7; count of bases not matched to a gene: 9. CDR3 length: 14 amino acids. CDR3 loop: CASRHRGRRGTQYF. CDR3 in DNA: TGTGCCAGCAGACACAGGGGGCGGAGGGGGACCCAGTACTTC.

This clone was detected a few times. The chain links TRBV4-3 to TRBJ1-1; D gene ambiguous. V was shortened by 1 base and J by 1 base, with 13 bases between the two germline ends. This CDR3 has 16 residues. CDR1 and CDR2 from the germline V gene are LGHNA and YSLEER. The CDR3 bases are TGCGCCAGCAGCCAAGCCGTAACTGTATGGAACACTGAAGCTTTCTTT. Protein: CASSQAVTVWNTEAFF.

V usage is TRBV6-5 and J usage is TRBJ1-6; 8 bases agree with TRBD1. The CDR3 is 15 amino acids. V gave up 6 bases and J gave up 9 bases; unmatched junction bases: 10. The germline V gene encodes CDR1 MNHEY and CDR2 SVGAGI. CDR3: CASRGDRGRGSPLHF. The CDR3 DNA is TGTGCCAGCAGGGGCGACAGGGGCCGGGGTTCACCCCTCCACTTT.

The V and J genes are TRBV18 and TRBJ1-5, with 9 bases identical to TRBD1. CDR1 and CDR2 from the germline V gene are KGHSH and LQKENI. There are 16 residues in the CDR3. V dropped 3 bases and J dropped 6; count of bases not matched to a gene: 9. This CDR3 reads CASSPSRDRVTQPQHF. The CDR3 DNA reads as TGTGCCAGCTCACCGAGCCGGGACAGGGTCACTCAGCCCCAGCATTTT. The variable domain in full, completed from reference TRBV18 and TRBJ1-5, reads NAGVMQNPRHLVRRRGQEARLRCSPMKGHSHVYWYRQLPEEGLKFMVYLQKENIIDESGMPKERFSAEFPKEGPSILRIQQVVRGDSAAYFCASSPSRDRVTQPQHFGDGTRLSIL.

This chain links TRBV5-1 with TRBJ1-1; D is possibly TRBD1 (5 bases). Germline assignment: CDR1 SGHRS and CDR2 YFSETQ. Trimming shortened V by 0 bases and J by 5 bases, and 11 bases separated the two germline ends. This CDR3 comprises 14 residues. Here the CDR3 DNA reads TGCGCCAGCAGCTTGGCGGGGGTTGGTACTGAAGCTTTCTTT. It codes for CASSLAGVGTEAFF.

V is TRBV5-4 and J is TRBJ1-2; maybe TRBD1 (6 bases). CDR1 is SGHNT, CDR2 YYREEE, per germline (reference sequence). The V and J ends lost 4 bases and 4 bases respectively, with 14 bases between them. This CDR3 region has 14 residues. The CDR3 spells CASSPDSFLYGYTF. DNA of the CDR3: TGTGCCAGCAGCCCGGACAGTTTCCTCTATGGCTACACCTTC.

The chain joins TRBV4-3 to TRBJ1-2; the match to TRBD1 covers 9 bases. There are 15 residues in the CDR3. Germline-derived CDR1 and CDR2 are LGHNA and YSLEER. The trim removed 1 base at V and 8 bases at J, leaving 8 bases unmatched. CDR3 DNA sequence: TGCGCCAGCAGCCAAGCCTTACAGGGGGCTCGGGGCTACACCTTC. Protein product: CASSQALQGARGYTF.

This chain links TRBV7-6 with TRBJ2-3; TRBD2 matches 8 bases. The CDR3 loop spans 17 amino acids. Germline V gene data show CDR1 as SGHVS and CDR2 as FNYEAQ. Germline trimming cut 1 base from V and 0 bases from J; bases unmatched to any gene: 6. The chain's CDR3 is CASSLDSGGASTDTQYF. The CDR3, as DNA: TGTGCCAGCAGCTTAGACTCCGGGGGGGCTAGCACAGATACGCAGTATTTT.

This clone has just one count. This CDR3 reads CASSPRGSPLHF. CDR3 DNA sequence: TGTGCCAGCAGCCCGAGAGGGTCACCCCTCCACTTT. The rearrangement joins TRBV7-2 to TRBJ1-6; D is unclear. Per germline, CDR1 SGHTA and CDR2 FQGNSA. The CDR3 has 12 amino acids. The V end was cut by 5 bases, the J end by 10 bases, with 9 bases between.

The CDR3, as DNA: TGTGCTATCGGGGGGAACACCTACGAGCAGTACTTC. Protein sequence: CAIGGNTYEQYF. The V call is TRBV28, the J call TRBJ2-7; 7 nucleotides match TRBD2. CDR1 is MDHEN, CDR2 SYDVKM, per germline. The CDR3 contains 12 residues.

This chain uses TRBV6-5 with TRBJ1-5, with D perhaps matching TRBD1 (6 bases). Looked up from germline, CDR1 is MNHEY and CDR2 is SVGAGI. With 6 bases removed from V and 6 bases from J, the gap between germline ends came to 12 bases. This CDR3 contains 13 residues. The CDR3 DNA sequence: TGTGCCAGCAGCGAAGCAGGGGTTCAGCCCCAGCATTTT. It encodes CASSEAGVQPQHF.

The V and J genes are TRBV27 and TRBJ2-5, with 7 bases lining up with TRBD1. The assigned J gene may be wrong: the sequence end matches TRBJ2-7 better. The CDR3 length is 16 residues. Germline loops: CDR1 MNHEY, CDR2 SMNVEV (reference sequence). CDR3 nucleotide sequence: TGTGCCAGCAGTTTATCGGGGACAGCCCAGGGCCACGAGCAGTACTTC. Its protein is CASSLSGTAQGHEQYF.

The chain combines TRBV18 with TRBJ1-5; TRBD1 matches at 8 bases. In germline, CDR1 is KGHSH, CDR2 LQKENI. The CDR3 extends over 16 amino acids. After removal of 4 bases from V and 6 bases from J, the junction contained 11 bases not matched to a gene. The CDR3 protein is CASSLLSGTGIQPQHF. Here the CDR3 DNA reads TGTGCCAGCTCACTTTTGTCCGGGACAGGAATTCAGCCCCAGCATTTT.

The chain links TRBV11-3 to TRBJ2-1; a weak D match, TRBD2 (5 bases). Trimming took off 3 bases at V and 3 bases at J, with 9 bases between the two ends. The V gene's germline CDR1 is SGHNT and CDR2 YENEEA. The CDR3 totals 14 residues. For the CDR3, the DNA is TGTGCCAGCAGCTTGAGTGGGAGCTACAATGAGCAGTTCTTC. This encodes CASSLSGSYNEQFF.

The rearrangement uses TRBV25-1 and TRBJ2-3, with D possibly being TRBD1 (6 bases). The CDR3 loop spans 13 amino acids. Germline CDR1 reads MGHDK; CDR2 reads SYGVNS. Trimming shortened V by 10 bases and J by 4 bases, and 15 bases separated the two germline ends. CDR3 nucleotide sequence: TGTGCCACCACAGGGAGTCCCCCAGATACGCAGTATTTT. It yields the protein CATTGSPPDTQYF.

V and J are TRBV19 and TRBJ2-3; maybe TRBD1 (5 bases). The CDR3 is 16 residues long. CDR1 is LNHDA, CDR2 SQIVND, per germline (reference sequence). V lost 1 base to trimming and J lost 0 bases, with 11 bases between them. CDR3 nucleotides: TGTGCCAGTAGTATAGGCACAGGTTCTAGCACAGATACGCAGTATTTT. This encodes CASSIGTGSSTDTQYF.

As for this clone: Other DNA sequences in this sample translate to the same CDR3. The chain is built from TRBV19 and TRBJ1-4; perhaps TRBD1 as D (6 bases). Germline CDR1 and CDR2: LNHDA and SQIVND (reference sequence). The CDR3 covers 14 residues. Trimming shortened V by 5 bases and J by 8 bases, and 15 bases separated the two germline ends. The CDR3 DNA reads TGTGCCAGTAGTTCCGGGACACTGGGGGAAAAACTGTTTTTT. Translation gives CASSSGTLGEKLFF. Based on the CDR3 plus reference TRBV19 and TRBJ1-4, the full variable domain is DGGITQSPKYLFRKEGQNVTLSCEQNLNHDAMYWYRQDPGQGLRLIYYSQIVNDFQKGDIAEGYSVSREKKESFPLTVTSAQKNPTAFYLCASSSGTLGEKLFFGSGTQLSVL.

The rearrangement uses TRBV9 and TRBJ1-6, with D perhaps matching TRBD1 (6 bases). The CDR3 contains 16 residues. V lost 0 bases and J lost 0, with 7 bases in between. Germline values: CDR1 SGDLS, CDR2 YYNGEE. For the CDR3, the DNA is TGTGCCAGCAGCGTAGCGGACAGCTCCTATAATTCACCCCTCCACTTT. Residues: CASSVADSSYNSPLHF.

Only a few counts were recorded for this clone. The rearrangement links TRBV10-1 to TRBJ1-4, with a possible D match to TRBD1 (5 bases). Per germline, CDR1 WNHNN and CDR2 SYGVQD (reference sequence). V dropped 2 bases and J dropped 9 bases, with 10 bases sitting between them. The CDR3 has 13 residues. CDR3: CASSEAQGQKLFF. The CDR3 DNA reads TGCGCCAGCAGTGAGGCTCAGGGCCAAAAACTGTTTTTT.

This clone was detected a few times. This chain links TRBV11-2 with TRBJ1-6; no firm D call. CDR1 is SGHAT, CDR2 FQNNGV, per germline. The CDR3 sequence is 13 residues long. The ends were cut back, 0 bases at V and 10 bases at J, with 7 bases in the middle. CDR3: CASSLELVSPLHF. CDR3 nucleotides: TGTGCCAGCAGCTTAGAGTTAGTCTCACCCCTCCACTTT.

The rearrangement links TRBV30 to TRBJ2-2; D not certain. Trimming took 7 bases from V and 1 from J, leaving 19 bases between them. The CDR3 totals 16 residues. Germline CDR1 GTSNPN, CDR2 SVGIG (reference sequence). This CDR3 reads CASRRDVSGNTGELFF. CDR3 nucleotide sequence: TGTGCCTCCAGACGAGATGTTTCAGGGAACACCGGGGAGCTGTTTTTT.

This clone showed up just once. V and J are TRBV6-5 and TRBJ2-7, with 9 bases matching TRBD1. This CDR3 contains 15 residues. The germline V gene encodes CDR1 MNHEY and CDR2 SVGAGI. The J segment lost 3 bases and the V segment lost 2 bases, leaving 5 bases of the junction unmatched. CDR3 sequence reads: CASSYPGTGNYEQYF. CDR3 DNA sequence: TGTGCCAGCAGTTACCCCGGGACAGGGAACTACGAGCAGTACTTC.